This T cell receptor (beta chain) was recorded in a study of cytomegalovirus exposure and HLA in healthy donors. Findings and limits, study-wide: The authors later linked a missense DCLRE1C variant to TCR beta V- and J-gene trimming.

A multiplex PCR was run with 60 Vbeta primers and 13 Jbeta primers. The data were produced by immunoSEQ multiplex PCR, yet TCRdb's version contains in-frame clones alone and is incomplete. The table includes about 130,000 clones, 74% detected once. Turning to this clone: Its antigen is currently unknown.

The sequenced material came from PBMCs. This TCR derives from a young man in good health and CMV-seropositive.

CDR3 sequence (DNA): TGCGCCAGCAGCCAAGAGGCGGGGACCTGGTACGAGCAGTACTTC. Encoded protein: CASSQEAGTWYEQYF. This chain connects TRBV4-3 to TRBJ2-7; the D gene is possibly TRBD2 (6 bases). The CDR3 is 15 residues long. The germline V gene encodes CDR1 LGHNA and CDR2 YSLEER. The ends were cut back, 0 bases at V and 4 bases at J, with 13 bases in the middle.